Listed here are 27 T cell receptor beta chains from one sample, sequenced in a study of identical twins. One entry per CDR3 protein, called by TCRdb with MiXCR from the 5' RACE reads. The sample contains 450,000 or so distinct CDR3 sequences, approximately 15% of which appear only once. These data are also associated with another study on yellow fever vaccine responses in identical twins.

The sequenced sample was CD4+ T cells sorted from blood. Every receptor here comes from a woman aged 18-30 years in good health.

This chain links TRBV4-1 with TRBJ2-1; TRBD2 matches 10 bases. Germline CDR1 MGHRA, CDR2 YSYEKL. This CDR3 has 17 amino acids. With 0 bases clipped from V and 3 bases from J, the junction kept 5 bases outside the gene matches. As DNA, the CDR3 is TGCGCCAGCAGCCAAGAAGGAGCTAGCGGGGGCTACAATGAGCAGTTCTTC. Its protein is CASSQEGASGGYNEQFF.

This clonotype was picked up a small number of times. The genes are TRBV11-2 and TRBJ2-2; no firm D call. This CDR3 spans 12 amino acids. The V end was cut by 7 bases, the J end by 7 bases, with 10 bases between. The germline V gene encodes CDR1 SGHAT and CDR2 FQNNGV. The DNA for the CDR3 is TGTGCCAGCACCGGTGGGATCGGGGAGCTGTTTTTT. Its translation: CASTGGIGELFF.

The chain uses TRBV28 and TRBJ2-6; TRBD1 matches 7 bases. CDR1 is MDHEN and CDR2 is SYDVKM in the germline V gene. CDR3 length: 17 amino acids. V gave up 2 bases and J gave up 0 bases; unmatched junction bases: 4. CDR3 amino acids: CASSLPNRGSGANVLTF. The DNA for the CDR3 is TGTGCCAGCAGTTTACCAAACAGGGGCTCTGGGGCCAACGTCCTGACTTTC.

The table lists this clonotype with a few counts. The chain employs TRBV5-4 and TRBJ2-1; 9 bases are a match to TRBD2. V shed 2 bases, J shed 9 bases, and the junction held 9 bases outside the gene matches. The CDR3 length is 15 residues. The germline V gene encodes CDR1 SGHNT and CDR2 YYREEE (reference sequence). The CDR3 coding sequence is TGTGCCAGCAGCTTTAGCGGGAGTCGGTGGGGTGAGCAGTTCTTC. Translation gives CASSFSGSRWGEQFF.

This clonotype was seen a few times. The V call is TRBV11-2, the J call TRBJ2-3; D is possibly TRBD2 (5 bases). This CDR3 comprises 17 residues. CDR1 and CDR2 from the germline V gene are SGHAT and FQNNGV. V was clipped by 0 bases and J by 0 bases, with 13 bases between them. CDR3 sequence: CASSLDPGLWSTDTQYF. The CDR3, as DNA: TGTGCCAGCAGCTTAGACCCGGGGTTGTGGAGCACAGATACGCAGTATTTT.

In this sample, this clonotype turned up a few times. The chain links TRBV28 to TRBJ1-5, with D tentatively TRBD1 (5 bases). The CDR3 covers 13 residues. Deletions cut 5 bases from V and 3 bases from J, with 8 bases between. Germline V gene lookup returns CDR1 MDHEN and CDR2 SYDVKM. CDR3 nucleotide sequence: TGTGCCAGCAGTGACAGCTTCAATCAGCCCCAGCATTTT. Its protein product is CASSDSFNQPQHF. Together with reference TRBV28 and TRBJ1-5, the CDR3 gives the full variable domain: DVKVTQSSRYLVKRTGEKVFLECVQDMDHENMFWYRQDPGLGLRLIYFSYDVKMKEKGDIPEGYSVSREKKERFSLILESASTNQTSMYLCASSDSFNQPQHFGDGTRLSIL.

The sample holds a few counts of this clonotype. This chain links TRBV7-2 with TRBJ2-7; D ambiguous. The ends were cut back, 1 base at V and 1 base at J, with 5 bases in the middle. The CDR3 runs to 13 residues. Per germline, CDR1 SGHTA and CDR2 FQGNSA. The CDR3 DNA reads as TGTGCCAGCAGCTTAGTCCAATCCTACGAGCAGTACTTC. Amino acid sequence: CASSLVQSYEQYF.

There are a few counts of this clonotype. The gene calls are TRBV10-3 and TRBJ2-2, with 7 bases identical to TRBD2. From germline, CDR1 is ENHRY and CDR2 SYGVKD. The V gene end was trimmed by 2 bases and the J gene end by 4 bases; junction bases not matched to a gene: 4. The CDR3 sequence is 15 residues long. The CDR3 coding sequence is TGTGCCATCAGTGAGCGAGCGGGGTCCACCGGGGAGCTGTTTTTT. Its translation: CAISERAGSTGELFF.

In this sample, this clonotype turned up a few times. The chain's CDR3 is CASSQRGGPYEQYF. In nucleotides, the CDR3 is TGTGCCAGCAGCCAAAGGGGCGGACCCTACGAGCAGTACTTC. This chain links TRBV14 with TRBJ2-7, with a tentative D call TRBD1 (5 bases). V lost 2 bases and J lost 2, with 10 bases in between. The germline gives CDR1 SGHDN, CDR2 FVKESK. This CDR3 spans 14 amino acids.

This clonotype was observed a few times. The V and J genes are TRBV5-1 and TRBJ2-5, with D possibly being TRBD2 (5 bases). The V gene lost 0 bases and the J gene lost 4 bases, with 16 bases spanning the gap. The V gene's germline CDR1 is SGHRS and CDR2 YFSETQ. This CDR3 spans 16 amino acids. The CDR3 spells CASSLAGKGSGETQYF. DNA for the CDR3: TGCGCCAGCAGCTTGGCGGGGAAGGGATCAGGAGAGACCCAGTACTTC.

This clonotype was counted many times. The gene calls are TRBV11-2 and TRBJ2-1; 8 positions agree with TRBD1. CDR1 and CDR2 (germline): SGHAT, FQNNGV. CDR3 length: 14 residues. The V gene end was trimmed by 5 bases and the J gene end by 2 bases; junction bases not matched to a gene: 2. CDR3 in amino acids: CASSGTGAYNEQFF. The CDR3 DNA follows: TGTGCCAGCAGCGGGACAGGAGCCTACAATGAGCAGTTCTTC.

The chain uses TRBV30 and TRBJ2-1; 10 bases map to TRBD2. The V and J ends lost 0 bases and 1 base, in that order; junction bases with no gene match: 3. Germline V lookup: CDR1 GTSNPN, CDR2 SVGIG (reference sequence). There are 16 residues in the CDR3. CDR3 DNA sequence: TGTGCCTGGAGTGTCGGTAGCGGGAGGTCCTACAATGAGCAGTTCTTC. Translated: CAWSVGSGRSYNEQFF.

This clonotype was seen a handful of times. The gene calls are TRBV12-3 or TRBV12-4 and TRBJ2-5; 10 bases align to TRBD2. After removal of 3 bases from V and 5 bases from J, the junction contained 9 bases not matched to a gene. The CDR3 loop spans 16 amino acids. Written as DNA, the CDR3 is TGTGCCAGCAGTTTTCACCTAGCGGGGGCGCGTGAGACCCAGTACTTC. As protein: CASSFHLAGARETQYF.

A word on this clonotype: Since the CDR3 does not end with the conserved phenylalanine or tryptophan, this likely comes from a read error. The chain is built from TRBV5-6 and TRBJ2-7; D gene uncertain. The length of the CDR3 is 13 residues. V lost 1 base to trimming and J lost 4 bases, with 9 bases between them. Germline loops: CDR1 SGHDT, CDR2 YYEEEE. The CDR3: CASSLTDLYEQYY. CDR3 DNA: TGTGCCAGCAGCTTGACGGACCTTTACGAGCAGTACTAC.

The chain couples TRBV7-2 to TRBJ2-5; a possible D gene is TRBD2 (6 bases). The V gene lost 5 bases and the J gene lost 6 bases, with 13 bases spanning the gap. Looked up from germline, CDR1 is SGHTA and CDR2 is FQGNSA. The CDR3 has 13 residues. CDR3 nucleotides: TGTGCCAGCAGCCCGGGACTTTTGCAGACCCAGTACTTC. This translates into CASSPGLLQTQYF.

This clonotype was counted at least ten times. CDR3 DNA: TGTGCCAGCAGCAGACTAGCGGTGTCGGGAGAGACCCAGTACTTC. Its translation is CASSRLAVSGETQYF. The chain uses TRBV6-1 and TRBJ2-5; 9 bases are shared with TRBD2. After removal of 6 bases from V and 4 bases from J, the junction contained 9 bases not matched to a gene. The length of the CDR3 is 15 residues. CDR1 is MNHNS and CDR2 is SASEGT in the germline V gene.

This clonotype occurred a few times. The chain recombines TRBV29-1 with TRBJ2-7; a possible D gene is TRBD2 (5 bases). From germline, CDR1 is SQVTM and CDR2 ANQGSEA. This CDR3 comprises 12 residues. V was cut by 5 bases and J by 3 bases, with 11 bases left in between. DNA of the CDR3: TGCAGCGTTCAGGCGGGTTACTACGAGCAGTACTTC. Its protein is CSVQAGYYEQYF.

The CDR3 DNA reads as TGCAGTGCTAGAGATCGGCCCGGGTGGGGCGAGCAGTACTTC. Translating gives CSARDRPGWGEQYF. This rearrangement joins TRBV20-1 to TRBJ2-7; no clear D gene. CDR1 DFQATT and CDR2 SNEGSKA come from the germline V gene (reference sequence). The ends were cut back, 0 bases at V and 6 bases at J, with 15 bases in the middle. The CDR3 is 14 residues long.

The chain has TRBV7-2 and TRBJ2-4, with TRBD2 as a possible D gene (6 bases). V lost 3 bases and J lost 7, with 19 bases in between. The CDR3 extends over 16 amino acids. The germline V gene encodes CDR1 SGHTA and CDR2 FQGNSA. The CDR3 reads CASSFGGTSERNIQYF. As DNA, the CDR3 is TGTGCCAGCAGCTTCGGCGGGACCTCGGAGCGGAACATTCAGTACTTC.

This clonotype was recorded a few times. The CDR3 reads CASSNDRLAGGKDTQYF. The CDR3 DNA is TGTGCCAGCAGCAACGACCGGCTAGCGGGAGGAAAAGATACGCAGTATTTT. The chain couples TRBV3-1 to TRBJ2-3; 11 positions agree with TRBD2. The CDR3 totals 17 residues. CDR1 and CDR2 from the germline V gene are LGHDT and YNNKEL (reference sequence). The V gene end was trimmed by 5 bases and the J gene end by 5 bases; junction bases not matched to a gene: 12.

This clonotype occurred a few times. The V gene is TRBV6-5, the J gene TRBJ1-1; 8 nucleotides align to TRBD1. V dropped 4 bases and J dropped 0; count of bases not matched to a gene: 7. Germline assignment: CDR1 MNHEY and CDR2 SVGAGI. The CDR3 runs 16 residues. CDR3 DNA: TGTGCCAGCAGTTCAACAGGGGGGAGGCTGAACACTGAAGCTTTCTTT. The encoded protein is CASSSTGGRLNTEAFF.

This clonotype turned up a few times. CDR3 amino acids: CASSQEGTSGPGEQYF. The CDR3, as DNA: TGTGCCAGCAGCCAAGAGGGGACTAGCGGGCCAGGGGAGCAGTACTTC. The rearrangement links TRBV3-1 to TRBJ2-7; 12 bases line up with TRBD2. The germline CDR1 and CDR2 sequences are LGHDT and YNNKEL (reference sequence). Unmatched junction bases numbered 7, after V lost 0 bases and J lost 7 bases. This CDR3 has 16 residues.

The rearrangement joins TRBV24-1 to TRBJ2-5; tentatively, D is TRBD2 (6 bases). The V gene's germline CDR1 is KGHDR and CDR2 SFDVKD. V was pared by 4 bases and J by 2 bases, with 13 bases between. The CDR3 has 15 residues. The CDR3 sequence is CATSDPRDSQETQYF. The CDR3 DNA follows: TGTGCCACCAGTGACCCCCGGGACTCTCAAGAGACCCAGTACTTC.

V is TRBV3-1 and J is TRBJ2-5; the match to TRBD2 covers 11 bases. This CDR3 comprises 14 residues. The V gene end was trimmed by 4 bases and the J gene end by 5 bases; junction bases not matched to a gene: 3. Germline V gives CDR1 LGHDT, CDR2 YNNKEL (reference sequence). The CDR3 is CASSRTSGLETQYF. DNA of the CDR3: TGTGCCAGCAGCCGGACTAGCGGGTTGGAGACCCAGTACTTC.

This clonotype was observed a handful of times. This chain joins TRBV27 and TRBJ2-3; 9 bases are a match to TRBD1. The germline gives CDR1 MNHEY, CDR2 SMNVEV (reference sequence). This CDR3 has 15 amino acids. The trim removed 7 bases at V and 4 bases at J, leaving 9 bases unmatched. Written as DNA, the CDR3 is TGTGCCAGCACCCTGGGACAGGGACCCTCAGATACGCAGTATTTT. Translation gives CASTLGQGPSDTQYF.

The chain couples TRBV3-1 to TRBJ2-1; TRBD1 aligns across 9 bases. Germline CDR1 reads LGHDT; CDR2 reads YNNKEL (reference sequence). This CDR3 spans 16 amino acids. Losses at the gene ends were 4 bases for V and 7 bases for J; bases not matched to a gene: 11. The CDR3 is CASSLLRDRARNEQFF. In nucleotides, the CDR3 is TGTGCCAGCAGCCTCCTCCGGGACAGGGCTCGTAATGAGCAGTTCTTC.

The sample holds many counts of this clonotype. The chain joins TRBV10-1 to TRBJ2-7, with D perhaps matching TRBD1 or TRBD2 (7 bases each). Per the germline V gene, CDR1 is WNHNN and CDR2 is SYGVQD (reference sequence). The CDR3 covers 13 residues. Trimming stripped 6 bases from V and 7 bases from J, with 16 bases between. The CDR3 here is CASRPGTAGEQYF. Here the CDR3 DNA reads TGCGCCAGCAGGCCCGGGACAGCGGGAGAGCAGTACTTC.